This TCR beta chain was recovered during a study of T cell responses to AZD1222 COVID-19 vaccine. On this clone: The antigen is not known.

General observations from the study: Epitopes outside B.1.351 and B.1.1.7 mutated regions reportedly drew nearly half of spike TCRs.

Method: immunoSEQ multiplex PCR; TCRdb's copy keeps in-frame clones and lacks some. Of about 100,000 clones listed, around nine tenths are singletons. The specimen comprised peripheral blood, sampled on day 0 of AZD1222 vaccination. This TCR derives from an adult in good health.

The CDR3 is CATSDITVGETQYF. CDR3 DNA: TGTGCCACCAGTGATATTACGGTGGGGGAGACCCAGTACTTC. The V gene is TRBV24-1, the J gene TRBJ2-5; no firm D call. V dropped 3 bases and J dropped 5 bases, with 12 bases sitting between them. CDR3 length: 14 residues. Per the germline V gene, CDR1 is KGHDR and CDR2 is SFDVKD.